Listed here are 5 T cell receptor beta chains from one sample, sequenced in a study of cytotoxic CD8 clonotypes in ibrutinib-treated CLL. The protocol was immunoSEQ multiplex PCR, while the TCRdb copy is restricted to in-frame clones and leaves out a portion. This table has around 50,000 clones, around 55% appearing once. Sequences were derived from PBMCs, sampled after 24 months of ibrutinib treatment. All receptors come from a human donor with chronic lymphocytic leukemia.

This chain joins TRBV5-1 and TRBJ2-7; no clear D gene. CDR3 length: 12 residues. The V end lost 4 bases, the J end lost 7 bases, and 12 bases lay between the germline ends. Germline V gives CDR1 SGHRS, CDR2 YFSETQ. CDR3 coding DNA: TGCGCCAGCAGCCAGACCCTTGGTGAGCAGTACTTC. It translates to CASSQTLGEQYF.

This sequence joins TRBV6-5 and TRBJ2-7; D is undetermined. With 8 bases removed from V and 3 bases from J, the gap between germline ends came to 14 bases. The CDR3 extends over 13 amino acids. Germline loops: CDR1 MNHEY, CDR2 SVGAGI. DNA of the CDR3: TGTGCCAGCCGGAAACTGGGCGTCTACGAGCAGTACGTC. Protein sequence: CASRKLGVYEQYV.

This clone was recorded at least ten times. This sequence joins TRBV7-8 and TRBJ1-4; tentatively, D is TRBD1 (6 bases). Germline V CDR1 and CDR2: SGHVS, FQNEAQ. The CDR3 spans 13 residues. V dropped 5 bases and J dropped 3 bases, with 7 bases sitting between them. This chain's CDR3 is CASSGGPNEKLFF. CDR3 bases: TGTGCCAGCAGCGGGGGCCCTAATGAAAAACTGTTTTTT.

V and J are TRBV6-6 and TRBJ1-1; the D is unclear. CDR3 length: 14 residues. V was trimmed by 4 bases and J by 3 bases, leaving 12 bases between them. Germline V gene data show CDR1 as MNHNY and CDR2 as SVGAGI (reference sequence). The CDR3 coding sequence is TGTGCCAGCAGTTTCAAGGGAAGCGACACTGAAGCTTTCTTT. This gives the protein CASSFKGSDTEAFF.

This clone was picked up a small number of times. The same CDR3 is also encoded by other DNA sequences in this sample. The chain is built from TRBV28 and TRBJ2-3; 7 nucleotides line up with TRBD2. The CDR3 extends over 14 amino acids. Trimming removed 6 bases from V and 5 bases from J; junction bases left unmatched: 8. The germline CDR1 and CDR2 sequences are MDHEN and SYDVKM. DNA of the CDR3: TGTGCCAGCAGAGGAGCGGGGAGGCTAGATACGCAGTATTTT. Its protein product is CASRGAGRLDTQYF.